These T cell receptor beta chains were read from a single sample in a study of blood T cells in healthy people across ages. TCRdb processed the 5' RACE reads anew with MiXCR; each CDR3 protein has one entry. The data hold 1,100,000 or so distinct CDR3 sequences, with 35% to 50% observed a single time. Sequencing used blood. These receptors came from a woman aged 60-70 years in good health. The CDR3 runs from the conserved cysteine through the conserved F or W. Fields, in order: D gene, J gene, clone size, V gene, CDR3 protein, CDR3 DNA. A D gene is named only where the DNA matches it firmly. The listing skips clone size in some rows; elsewhere it reads once, few, many or a size class.

D: TRBD1
J: TRBJ1-1
size: -
V: TRBV12-3/TRBV12-4
CDR3: CASTGQVDTEAFF
DNA: TGTGCCAGCACCGGACAGGTGGATACTGAAGCTTTCTTT

D: -
J: TRBJ1-2
size: -
V: TRBV28
CDR3: CASTPLGGAGGYTF
DNA: TGTGCCAGCACTCCCCTCGGGGGAGCCGGGGGCTACACCTTC

D: -
J: TRBJ2-1
size: few
V: TRBV25-1
CDR3: CASSISNEQFF
DNA: TGTGCCAGCAGTATTAGCAATGAGCAGTTCTTC

D: TRBD2
J: TRBJ2-5
size: -
V: TRBV29-1
CDR3: CSVEPELAGAPSRGETQYF
DNA: TGCAGCGTTGAGCCGGAACTAGCGGGAGCACCATCAAGAGGGGAGACCCAGTACTTC

D: -
J: TRBJ1-2
size: once
V: TRBV7-8
CDR3: CASSLPERGHPYGYTF
DNA: TGTGCCAGCAGCTTACCAGAGAGGGGCCACCCCTATGGCTACACCTTC

D: -
J: TRBJ1-4
size: -
V: TRBV2
CDR3: CASSLRTAINEKLFF
DNA: TGCGCCAGCAGCCTCCGGACAGCCATTAATGAAAAACTGTTTTTT

D: -
J: TRBJ2-3
size: few
V: TRBV27
CDR3: CASSLSRGSQDTQYF
DNA: TGTGCCAGCAGTTTATCGAGAGGGTCCCAAGATACGCAGTATTTT

D: -
J: TRBJ1-2
size: -
V: TRBV20-1
CDR3: CSARDSGETNYGYTF
DNA: TGCAGTGCTAGAGATTCAGGAGAGACTAACTATGGCTACACCTTC

D: TRBD1
J: TRBJ1-6
size: few
V: TRBV7-3
CDR3: CASSFGDSNSPLHF
DNA: TGTGCCAGCAGCTTTGGGGACAGCAATTCACCCCTCCACTTT

D: -
J: TRBJ2-5
size: -
V: TRBV29-1
CDR3: CSTLQEAQYF
DNA: TGCAGCACCCTACAAGAGGCCCAGTACTTC

D: TRBD2
J: TRBJ2-1
size: -
V: TRBV27
CDR3: CASSLETSGSFGEQFF
DNA: TGTGCCAGCAGTTTAGAAACTAGCGGGAGCTTTGGCGAGCAGTTCTTC

D: -
J: TRBJ2-7
size: few
V: TRBV10-1
CDR3: CASSVLRGSGNEQYF
DNA: TGCGCCAGCAGTGTCCTAAGGGGGTCAGGTAACGAGCAGTACTTC

D: -
J: TRBJ2-5
size: -
V: TRBV3-1
CDR3: CASSRDKHQETQYF
DNA: TGTGCCAGCAGCCGAGACAAGCATCAAGAGACCCAGTACTTC

D: TRBD1
J: TRBJ2-2
size: -
V: TRBV6-5
CDR3: CASSQGQIRSGELFF
DNA: TGTGCCAGCAGTCAGGGACAGATAAGGTCCGGGGAGCTGTTTTTT

D: TRBD2
J: TRBJ2-7
size: -
V: TRBV11-3
CDR3: CASSFSGSVAGDNEQYF
DNA: TGTGCCAGCAGCTTCTCCGGGTCGGTAGCGGGGGACAATGAGCAGTACTTC

D: TRBD2
J: TRBJ2-3
size: -
V: TRBV4-2
CDR3: CASSQVRAGLTDTQYF
DNA: TGTGCCAGCAGCCAAGTAAGAGCGGGACTCACAGATACGCAGTATTTT

D: -
J: TRBJ1-2
size: -
V: TRBV29-1
CDR3: CSVENRDGYTF
DNA: TGCAGCGTTGAAAACCGGGATGGCTACACCTTC

D: TRBD2
J: TRBJ2-1
size: -
V: TRBV10-2
CDR3: CASSRDSSGRGNEQFF
DNA: TGCGCCAGCAGCCGAGATTCTAGCGGGAGAGGCAATGAGCAGTTCTTC

D: -
J: TRBJ1-4
size: few
V: TRBV25-1
CDR3: CASGRGREKLFF
DNA: TGTGCCAGCGGTCGTGGGAGGGAAAAACTGTTTTTT

D: -
J: TRBJ2-3
size: -
V: TRBV18
CDR3: CASSPDPDIPSTDTQYF
DNA: TGTGCCAGCTCACCGGACCCAGACATTCCTAGCACAGATACGCAGTATTTT

D: TRBD1
J: TRBJ2-2
size: -
V: TRBV4-1
CDR3: CASSEGQGSGELFF
DNA: TGCGCCAGCAGCGAGGGACAGGGGTCCGGGGAGCTGTTTTTT

D: -
J: TRBJ2-1
size: -
V: TRBV6-2/TRBV6-3
CDR3: CASAEGYNEQFF
DNA: TGTGCCAGTGCAGAGGGGTACAATGAGCAGTTCTTC

D: -
J: TRBJ2-1
size: -
V: TRBV10-2
CDR3: CASSDAGTGLYNEQFF
DNA: TGCGCCAGCAGCGATGCCGGGACTGGGTTATACAATGAGCAGTTCTTC

D: -
J: TRBJ2-3
size: -
V: TRBV12-3/TRBV12-4
CDR3: CASSEGRGTDTQYF
DNA: TGTGCCAGCAGTGAGGGCCGGGGCACAGATACGCAGTATTTT

D: -
J: TRBJ1-1
size: -
V: TRBV12-3/TRBV12-4
CDR3: CASSLKRSTEAFF
DNA: TGTGCCAGCAGTCTTAAGAGGTCCACTGAAGCTTTCTTT

D: -
J: TRBJ2-1
size: -
V: TRBV12-5
CDR3: CASGSEGRRANEQFF
DNA: TGTGCTAGTGGGTCGGAGGGGAGAAGGGCGAATGAGCAGTTCTTC

D: TRBD2
J: TRBJ2-1
size: -
V: TRBV24-1
CDR3: CATSDPGTSGDQFF
DNA: TGTGCCACCAGTGATCCCGGGACTAGCGGGGATCAGTTCTTC

D: -
J: TRBJ2-3
size: few
V: TRBV6-2/TRBV6-3
CDR3: CASSRGGGPDTQYF
DNA: TGTGCCAGCAGTCGAGGGGGGGGCCCAGATACGCAGTATTTT

D: TRBD1
J: TRBJ1-6
size: once
V: TRBV3-1
CDR3: CASSPTGNGNSPLHF
DNA: TGTGCCAGCAGCCCGACAGGGAATGGAAATTCACCCCTCCACTTT

D: -
J: TRBJ2-7
size: -
V: TRBV27
CDR3: CASSFAGETYEQYF
DNA: TGTGCCAGCAGTTTTGCAGGAGAAACCTACGAGCAGTACTTC

D: -
J: TRBJ2-7
size: few
V: TRBV9
CDR3: CASSSTGQQGLYEQYF
DNA: TGTGCCAGCAGCTCTACCGGTCAACAGGGTCTCTACGAGCAGTACTTC

D: -
J: TRBJ1-4
size: few
V: TRBV7-9
CDR3: CASSLANGNEKLFF
DNA: TGTGCCAGCAGCTTAGCCAACGGTAATGAAAAACTGTTTTTT

D: TRBD1
J: TRBJ2-2
size: -
V: TRBV4-1
CDR3: CASSQETGRNTGELFF
DNA: TGCGCCAGCAGCCAAGAGACAGGGAGGAACACCGGGGAGCTGTTTTTT

D: -
J: TRBJ2-7
size: once
V: TRBV5-6
CDR3: CASSLRGQARSSYEQYF
DNA: TGTGCCAGCAGCTTGCGAGGGCAGGCCCGAAGCTCCTACGAGCAGTACTTC

D: TRBD1
J: TRBJ2-5
size: few
V: TRBV12-5
CDR3: CASGQGQGPQETQYF
DNA: TGTGCTAGTGGTCAGGGACAGGGCCCCCAAGAGACCCAGTACTTC

D: -
J: TRBJ2-7
size: -
V: TRBV7-9
CDR3: CASSLVGGAGPYNEQYF
DNA: TGTGCCAGCAGCTTAGTGGGGGGCGCAGGCCCTTACAATGAGCAGTACTTC

D: -
J: TRBJ1-1
size: -
V: TRBV20-1
CDR3: CIAPGPRNTEAFF
DNA: TGCATTGCTCCGGGACCCAGGAACACTGAAGCTTTCTTT

D: TRBD1
J: TRBJ2-1
size: -
V: TRBV28
CDR3: CASNFPGQSSNEQFF
DNA: TGTGCCAGCAACTTCCCGGGACAGTCTTCAAATGAGCAGTTCTTC

D: TRBD2
J: TRBJ2-3
size: -
V: TRBV15
CDR3: CATSRGLATQYF
DNA: TGTGCCACCAGCAGGGGACTAGCGACGCAGTATTTT

D: -
J: TRBJ1-5
size: -
V: TRBV12-3/TRBV12-4
CDR3: CASSLGPGMPSQPQHF
DNA: TGTGCCAGCAGTTTAGGGCCAGGGATGCCGAGTCAGCCCCAGCATTTT

D: -
J: TRBJ2-3
size: -
V: TRBV12-3/TRBV12-4
CDR3: CASSKRSRTDTQYF
DNA: TGTGCCAGCAGCAAGAGAAGTAGAACAGATACGCAGTATTTT

D: TRBD1
J: TRBJ1-2
size: -
V: TRBV25-1
CDR3: CASRPPGTGYGYTF
DNA: TGTGCCAGCAGACCCCCCGGGACAGGCTATGGCTACACCTTC

D: TRBD2
J: TRBJ2-1
size: -
V: TRBV5-6
CDR3: CASSLEAGGREQFF
DNA: TGTGCCAGCAGCTTGGAAGCGGGGGGGCGGGAGCAGTTCTTC

D: TRBD2
J: TRBJ2-1
size: -
V: TRBV20-1
CDR3: CSAGGSGRADEQFF
DNA: TGCAGTGCCGGAGGTAGCGGGAGGGCGGATGAGCAGTTCTTC

D: -
J: TRBJ2-1
size: -
V: TRBV24-1
CDR3: CATSDLKRSSYNEQFF
DNA: TGTGCCACCAGTGATTTAAAGCGGAGCTCCTACAATGAGCAGTTCTTC

D: TRBD1
J: TRBJ1-2
size: many
V: TRBV10-3
CDR3: CAIKGTGERGGYTF
DNA: TGTGCCATCAAAGGGACAGGGGAACGCGGGGGCTACACCTTC

D: -
J: TRBJ1-4
size: -
V: TRBV6-5
CDR3: CASSRSGTLNEKLFF
DNA: TGTGCCAGCAGCCGAAGCGGTACCCTTAATGAAAAACTGTTTTTT

D: TRBD1
J: TRBJ2-7
size: once
V: TRBV20-1
CDR3: CSAKERQGALEQYF
DNA: TGCAGTGCCAAAGAGAGACAGGGGGCGCTCGAGCAGTACTTC

D: -
J: TRBJ1-5
size: once
V: TRBV28
CDR3: CATEGGSRLNQPQHF
DNA: TGTGCCACGGAAGGGGGTTCCCGTCTCAATCAGCCCCAGCATTTT

D: TRBD1
J: TRBJ1-2
size: -
V: TRBV7-8
CDR3: CASSSTPMGTGDGYTF
DNA: TGTGCCAGCAGCTCCACCCCCATGGGGACAGGGGATGGCTACACCTTC

D: TRBD1
J: TRBJ1-5
size: once
V: TRBV6-6
CDR3: CASRLRGESNQPQHF
DNA: TGTGCCAGCAGGCTCAGGGGGGAGAGCAATCAGCCCCAGCATTTT

D: TRBD2
J: TRBJ2-1
size: -
V: TRBV20-1
CDR3: CSARDVGGSNEQFF
DNA: TGCAGTGCTAGAGATGTGGGCGGGAGCAATGAGCAGTTCTTC

D: TRBD1
J: TRBJ2-1
size: few
V: TRBV12-3/TRBV12-4
CDR3: CASRTGTGGGLRASYNEQFF
DNA: TGTGCCAGCAGAACCGGGACAGGGGGGGGGCTGAGAGCCTCCTACAATGAGCAGTTCTTC

D: TRBD1
J: TRBJ2-7
size: -
V: TRBV20-1
CDR3: CSARRTGAGYEQYF
DNA: TGCAGTGCTCGACGGACAGGGGCGGGTTACGAGCAGTACTTC

D: TRBD1
J: TRBJ2-5
size: -
V: TRBV2
CDR3: CASTYSGGARETQYF
DNA: TGTGCCAGCACCTATTCAGGGGGCGCGCGGGAGACCCAGTACTTC

D: -
J: TRBJ2-1
size: -
V: TRBV5-1
CDR3: CASSLGRGGTYNEQFF
DNA: TGCGCCAGCAGCTTGGGCCGGGGAGGTACCTACAATGAGCAGTTCTTC

D: TRBD2
J: TRBJ2-1
size: -
V: TRBV6-1
CDR3: CASSATSGGRFFNNEQFF
DNA: TGTGCCAGCAGTGCGACTAGCGGGGGGAGGTTTTTCAACAATGAGCAGTTCTTC